This T cell receptor beta chain was captured by sequencing in a study of blood T cell repertoires in COVID-19. TCRdb's copy holds only in-frame clones and misses some; the assay was immunoSEQ multiplex PCR. The table has approximately 230,000 clones, about 91% seen once. The CDR3 covers 15 residues. From germline, CDR1 is MNHEY and CDR2 SMNVEV (reference sequence). Trimming removed 4 bases at V and 8 bases at J, with 20 bases between. The TCR sequence derives from a woman aged 30 to 39 with COVID-19, enrolled during active disease. The V call is TRBV27, the J call TRBJ1-2; possible D gene TRBD1, 5 bases. The specimen was peripheral blood. The CDR3 protein is CASSYNRGGFVGYTF. The CDR3 DNA follows: TGTGCCAGCAGTTATAATAGGGGAGGCTTCGTAGGCTACACCTTC.